Listed below are T cell receptor beta chains from one sample, sequenced in a study of T-cell reconstitution after alpha-beta-depleted transplantation in children. Using its own MiXCR run on the PCR reads, TCRdb lists one record per CDR3 protein. The profile shows hundreds of thousands of distinct CDR3 sequences, 10% to 13% of them singletons. This sample comprised PBMCs, obtained before TCRalphabeta/CD19-depleted stem cell transplant. The receptors stem from a child aged 2 to 10 with inherited bone marrow failure, due to receive a stem cell transplant. Both conserved end residues are part of each CDR3. Each record gives: V gene, CDR3 length, J gene, CDR3 protein.

TRBV20-1	15	TRBJ2-4	CSAPRGEIAKNIQYF
TRBV7-2	13	TRBJ1-2	CASSLEGVYGYTF
TRBV18	16	TRBJ2-2	CASSPPGQSNTGELFF
TRBV14	15	TRBJ2-6	CASSRGAPGANVLTF
TRBV20-1	16	TRBJ2-7	CSARDGTVQRSYEQYF
TRBV7-9	14	TRBJ2-1	CASSLAGAGLEQFF
TRBV29-1	13	TRBJ2-2	CSAGTADTGELFF
TRBV6-1	14	TRBJ2-6	CASLRLTGANVLTF
TRBV10-3	15	TRBJ2-7	CAIRIFEDIPYEQYF
TRBV6-2/TRBV6-3	16	TRBJ2-5	CASSPPGEGVRETQYF
TRBV28	14	TRBJ1-5	CASSLPTGFQPQHF
TRBV6-6	12	TRBJ1-2	CASSYADHGYTF
TRBV7-2	15	TRBJ2-3	CASSLVRQAGDTQYF
TRBV29-1	14	TRBJ2-3	CSVGDFTSTDTQYF
TRBV6-2/TRBV6-3	15	TRBJ2-5	CASSYRASGQETQYF
TRBV29-1	12	TRBJ2-7	CSVRGADYEQYF
TRBV7-9	13	TRBJ2-7	CASSPNNPGEQYF
TRBV12-3/TRBV12-4	15	TRBJ1-5	CASSGPPGHYQPQHF
TRBV7-2	13	TRBJ2-5	CASSFYGEETQYF
TRBV6-2/TRBV6-3	13	TRBJ2-7	CASTDGILYEQYF
TRBV30	13	TRBJ2-5	CAWSVQGEETQYF
TRBV3-1	16	TRBJ2-1	CASSQSLRAGYNEQFF
TRBV28	13	TRBJ1-2	CASSLTGSYGYTF
TRBV20-1	15	TRBJ2-3	CSARTSGSYTDTQYF
TRBV5-4	15	TRBJ1-1	CASSEGQGVNTEAFF
TRBV7-9	13	TRBJ2-7	CASSFTGYYEQYF
TRBV3-1	14	TRBJ2-1	CASSQGTTLDEQFF
TRBV6-5	15	TRBJ2-1	CASGLEGAPYNEQFF
TRBV29-1	16	TRBJ2-6	CSVRTPKGPGANVLTF
TRBV30	14	TRBJ1-1	CAWSVKAGSTEAFF
TRBV7-9	16	TRBJ2-1	CASSPLRRLSYNEQFF
TRBV4-2	18	TRBJ2-5	CASSRRLAGGPIQETQYF
TRBV9	16	TRBJ2-7	CASSVARYSALYEQYF
TRBV20-1	16	TRBJ1-6	CSAPTRQGRDNSPLHF
TRBV28	13	TRBJ2-1	CASTDISYNEQFF
TRBV4-3	12	TRBJ2-1	CASSQGYNEQFF
TRBV6-2/TRBV6-3	17	TRBJ2-3	CASSYSRTSYRTDTQYF
TRBV9	15	TRBJ2-5	CASSVGGGLQETQYF
TRBV18	14	TRBJ2-1	CASSPDSYGNEQFF
TRBV20-1	15	TRBJ2-1	CSARDLRLAGNEQFF
TRBV29-1	13	TRBJ1-3	CSAERQCGNTIYF
TRBV12-3/TRBV12-4	12	TRBJ2-7	CASSPGPYEQYF
TRBV27	18	TRBJ2-1	CASRPPRLAGNQDNEQFF
TRBV5-1	14	TRBJ1-2	CASSWAGGTYGYTF
TRBV5-6	15	TRBJ2-1	CASSLVQGAVNEQFF
TRBV6-5	16	TRBJ2-6	CASSYGGLSGANVLTF
TRBV4-1	15	TRBJ2-1	CASSQDLRVLNEQFF
TRBV9	16	TRBJ2-3	CASSGLAGSLPDTQYF
TRBV5-1	16	TRBJ2-2	CASSASDRGDTGELFF
TRBV11-2	15	TRBJ2-2	CASSLTQGSTGELFF
TRBV20-1	13	TRBJ2-5	CSVVELYQETQYF
TRBV27	14	TRBJ1-1	CASSLNGGMAEAFF
TRBV12-3/TRBV12-4	12	TRBJ1-3	CASSGIGNTIYF